This T cell receptor (beta chain) was profiled in a study of shared clonotypes between healthy human individuals. General study results and limits: It was observed that about 5% of naive CD4 clonotypes were shared across a handful of donors.

A note on this clone: Its cognate antigen is unknown.

Profiled with immunoSEQ multiplex PCR; TCRdb holds only in-frame clones, not every one. The sample holds 2 million to 2.5 million clones, approximately 96% seen once. The V segment lost 5 bases and the J segment 3 bases; nucleotides outside the gene matches: 15. The CDR3 has 17 residues. CDR1 is SGHVS and CDR2 is FNYEAQ in the germline V gene. V gene TRBV7-6 combines with J gene TRBJ2-7, with 8 bases aligning to TRBD1. The receptor's source is a man aged 18 to 30 in good health. The sequenced sample was naive CD4+ T cells sorted from blood. The subset was: CD45RA+ positively selected. The CDR3 spells CASSPPPGQENNYEQYF. DNA for the CDR3: TGTGCCAGCAGCCCTCCCCCGGGACAGGAGAATAACTACGAGCAGTACTTC.